Listed here are 19 T cell receptor beta chains from one sample, sequenced in a study of identical twins. TCRdb redid the calling of the 5' RACE reads with MiXCR, one entry per CDR3 protein. Here the sample spans approximately 250,000 distinct CDR3 sequences, roughly 7.1% being singletons. The same data also contributed to another study, on T cells expressing NK-cell markers.

Sequencing was carried out using CD8+ T cells sorted from blood. Receptor source: a woman between 18 and 30 years old in good health.

This clonotype was picked up a small number of times. V usage is TRBV7-9 and J usage is TRBJ1-1, with no clear D. There are 12 residues in the CDR3. The germline gives CDR1 SEHNR, CDR2 FQNEAQ (reference sequence). Trimming removed 2 bases from V and 5 bases from J, with 6 bases in between. The CDR3 reads CASSLRATEAFF. CDR3 nucleotide sequence: TGTGCCAGCAGCTTAAGGGCAACTGAAGCTTTCTTT.

This clonotype was counted only a few times. The chain is built from TRBV6-5 and TRBJ2-2, with D tentatively TRBD1 (6 bases). CDR3 size: 18 residues. CDR1 MNHEY and CDR2 SVGAGI come from the germline V gene. V was clipped by 7 bases and J by 3 bases, with 24 bases between them. CDR3 DNA: TGTGCCAGCACCGACAGGTGGGGACCCGGCTCGGACACCGGGGAGCTGTTTTTT. Translating it yields CASTDRWGPGSDTGELFF.

The chain carries TRBV6-5 and TRBJ2-2, with 13 positions matching TRBD2. Germline CDR1 reads MNHEY; CDR2 reads SVGAGI. CDR3 length: 16 amino acids. With V trimmed by 2 bases and J by 5 bases, 2 bases remained unmatched. In nucleotides, the CDR3 is TGTGCCAGCAGTTACCCGACTAGCGGGGGGACCGGGGAGCTGTTTTTT. Amino acid sequence: CASSYPTSGGTGELFF.

This clonotype was detected only a few times. This sequence joins TRBV19 and TRBJ2-3; 7 nucleotides match TRBD2. J was trimmed by 9 bases and V by 5 bases; bases with no gene match: 8. The germline CDR1 and CDR2 sequences are LNHDA and SQIVND (reference sequence). This CDR3 has 13 residues. The CDR3 is CASSPDGRQTQYF. CDR3 nucleotides: TGTGCCAGTAGTCCGGACGGGAGGCAGACGCAGTATTTT.

This clonotype was recorded a few times. V usage is TRBV20-1 and J usage is TRBJ2-3; 8 bases match TRBD2. V lost 3 bases and J lost 3; bases outside the gene matches: 5. From germline, CDR1 is DFQATT and CDR2 SNEGSKA (reference sequence). The CDR3 totals 14 residues. This chain's CDR3 is CSARKRERTDTQYF. In DNA form, the CDR3 reads TGCAGTGCTAGGAAGCGGGAGCGGACAGATACGCAGTATTTT.

The table lists this clonotype with a few counts. CDR3 DNA: TGTGCCAGCAACTCACAGGGTGGGGTGAACACTGAAGCTTTCTTT. Its protein is CASNSQGGVNTEAFF. V gene TRBV2 combines with J gene TRBJ1-1, with TRBD1 as a possible D gene (6 bases). The CDR3 length is 15 residues. The V end lost 7 bases, the J end lost 0 bases, and 15 bases lay between the germline ends. Germline values: CDR1 SNHLY, CDR2 FYNNEI.

The V and J genes are TRBV19 and TRBJ2-3; D remains unclear. CDR3 length equals 15 residues. Looked up from germline, CDR1 is LNHDA and CDR2 is SQIVND (reference sequence). Trimming shortened V by 5 bases and J by 4 bases, and 16 bases separated the two germline ends. CDR3 coding DNA: TGTGCCAGTAGTTTGGCAGGCGCAAGAGCAGATACGCAGTATTTT. Its translation: CASSLAGARADTQYF.

This clonotype was seen a few times. The genes are TRBV25-1 and TRBJ1-5; a weak D match, TRBD1 (5 bases). Looked up from germline, CDR1 is MGHDK and CDR2 is SYGVNS. V was trimmed by 0 bases and J by 7 bases, leaving 10 bases between them. CDR3 length: 14 amino acids. Written as DNA, the CDR3 is TGTGCCAGCAGTGAATACGGGGGTGGGCAGCCCCAGCATTTT. It specifies CASSEYGGGQPQHF.

This rearrangement joins TRBV11-1 to TRBJ2-6, with 9 bases fitting TRBD1. Germline CDR1 reads SGHAT; CDR2 reads FQDESV (reference sequence). After removal of 2 bases from V and 0 bases from J, the junction contained 11 bases not matched to a gene. The CDR3 runs to 20 residues. CDR3 nucleotide sequence: TGTGCCAGCAGCTTACGACAGGGGGACTCCGAGAACTCTGGGGCCAACGTCCTGACTTTC. Translating gives CASSLRQGDSENSGANVLTF.

The sample holds many counts of this clonotype. The chain recombines TRBV20-1 with TRBJ1-1; D might be TRBD1 (5 bases). The CDR3 totals 16 residues. Trimming cost V 3 bases and J 2 bases, with 19 bases left between them. Germline loops: CDR1 DFQATT, CDR2 SNEGSKA (reference sequence). CDR3 sequence (DNA): TGCAGTGCTAGCCGTTTTACCGGACAAATCAACACTGAAGCTTTCTTT. Translated: CSASRFTGQINTEAFF.

This clonotype was detected only a few times. The chain joins TRBV4-1 to TRBJ2-6, with 10 bases matching TRBD1. V dropped 1 base and J dropped 3; count of bases not matched to a gene: 9. Germline V gives CDR1 MGHRA, CDR2 YSYEKL. The CDR3 contains 19 residues. As DNA, the CDR3 is TGCGCCAGCAGCCAAGGAGTCCCGGGACAGGGGATTGGGGCCAACGTCCTGACTTTC. Its protein is CASSQGVPGQGIGANVLTF.

The chain is built from TRBV12-5 and TRBJ2-1; D unclear. The V and J ends lost 4 bases and 7 bases respectively, with 8 bases between them. This CDR3 has 12 residues. Germline CDR1 LGHNT, CDR2 FRNRAP. CDR3: CASGSSVNEQFF. The DNA of the CDR3 is TGTGCTAGTGGTTCGTCCGTGAATGAGCAGTTCTTC. The full variable domain, with the rest looked up from reference TRBV12-5 and TRBJ2-1, is DARVTQTPRHKVTEMGQEVTMRCQPILGHNTVFWYRQTMMQGLELLAYFRNRAPLDDSGMPKDRFSAEMPDATLATLKIQPSEPRDSAVYFCASGSSVNEQFFGPGTRLTVL.

This clonotype appeared a few times. The V call is TRBV4-3, the J call TRBJ2-1; no definite D call. V was cut by 1 base and J by 7 bases, with 14 bases left in between. This CDR3 contains 15 residues. The germline CDR1 and CDR2 sequences are LGHNA and YSLEER. The CDR3 region is CASSQGTPPSNEQFF. The CDR3 DNA reads TGCGCCAGCAGCCAAGGGACGCCCCCCTCTAATGAGCAGTTCTTC.

V is TRBV7-2 and J is TRBJ2-5; tentative D call: TRBD2 (6 bases). The V gene lost 7 bases and the J gene lost 4 bases, with 22 bases spanning the gap. Per the germline V gene, CDR1 is SGHTA and CDR2 is FQGNSA. The CDR3 consists of 16 residues. The CDR3 sequence: CASNFLGAGTPETQYF. CDR3 coding DNA: TGTGCCAGCAACTTCCTTGGGGCGGGGACGCCAGAGACCCAGTACTTC.

This clonotype turned up a few times. V gene TRBV6-2 or TRBV6-3 combines with J gene TRBJ2-7; either TRBD1 or TRBD2 may fit D (5 bases each). In germline, CDR1 is MNHEY, CDR2 SVGEGT. The V and J ends lost 4 bases and 3 bases respectively, with 10 bases between them. CDR3 length: 13 amino acids. The CDR3 nucleotides read TGTGCCAGCAGTTGGAGAGGGGTCTACGAGCAGTACTTC. This gives the protein CASSWRGVYEQYF.

V is TRBV6-2 or TRBV6-3 and J is TRBJ2-1; unclear D gene. The CDR3 consists of 13 residues. Germline V lookup: CDR1 MNHEY, CDR2 SVGEGT. Trimming removed 2 bases from V and 4 bases from J, with 6 bases in between. DNA for the CDR3: TGTGCCAGCAGTTACCTACAGTACAATGAGCAGTTCTTC. It yields the protein CASSYLQYNEQFF.

In its sample, this clonotype was seen a few times. The chain has TRBV15 and TRBJ2-1; 8 positions agree with TRBD2. The CDR3 spans 14 residues. CDR1 is LNHNV, CDR2 YYDKDF, per germline (reference sequence). Trimming removed 3 bases from V and 5 bases from J; junction bases left unmatched: 3. CDR3 in amino acids: CATSRSGRDNEQFF. The CDR3 region has the DNA TGTGCCACCAGCAGGAGCGGGAGAGACAATGAGCAGTTCTTC. The full variable domain, rest sourced from reference TRBV15 and TRBJ2-1, is DAMVIQNPRYQVTQFGKPVTLSCSQTLNHNVMYWYQQKSSQAPKLLFHYYDKDFNNEADTPDNFQSRRPNTSFCFLDIRSPGLGDTAMYLCATSRSGRDNEQFFGPGTRLTVL.

Only a few counts were recorded for this clonotype. The chain joins TRBV12-3 or TRBV12-4 to TRBJ2-7; D perhaps matches TRBD2 (7 bases). The CDR3 is 13 residues long. Deletions cut 6 bases from V and 2 bases from J, with 11 bases between. CDR3 bases: TGTGCCAGCAGCCAAGGGGGGGCCTACGAGCAGTACTTC. Protein sequence: CASSQGGAYEQYF.

The CDR3 region has the DNA TGTGCCAGCAGCGATTCGCCCACAGGGTCCGTCCTGACTTTC. This sequence encodes CASSDSPTGSVLTF. The chain carries TRBV27 and TRBJ2-6; D might be TRBD1 (6 bases). There are 14 residues in the CDR3. Germline V gene data show CDR1 as MNHEY and CDR2 as SMNVEV (reference sequence). The ends were cut back, 6 bases at V and 12 bases at J, with 18 bases in the middle.